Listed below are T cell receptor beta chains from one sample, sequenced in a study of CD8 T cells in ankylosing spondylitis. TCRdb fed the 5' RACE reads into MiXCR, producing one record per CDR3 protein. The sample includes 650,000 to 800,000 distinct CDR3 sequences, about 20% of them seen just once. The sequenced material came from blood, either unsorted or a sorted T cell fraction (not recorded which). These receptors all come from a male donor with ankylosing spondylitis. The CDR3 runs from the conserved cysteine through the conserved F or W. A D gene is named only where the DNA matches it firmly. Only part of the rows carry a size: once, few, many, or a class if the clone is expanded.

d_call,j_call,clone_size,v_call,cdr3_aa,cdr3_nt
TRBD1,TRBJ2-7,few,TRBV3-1,CASSGTDNYEQYF,TGTGCCAGTTCCGGGACAGATAACTACGAGCAGTACTTC
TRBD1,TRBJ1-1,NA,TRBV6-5,CASSYLGQGATEAFF,TGTGCCAGCAGTTATTTGGGACAGGGGGCTACTGAAGCTTTCTTT
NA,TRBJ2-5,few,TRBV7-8,CASSRVQETQYF,TGTGCCAGCAGCCGAGTACAAGAGACCCAGTACTTC
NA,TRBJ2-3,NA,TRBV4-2,CASSQGTGSGADTQYF,TGTGCCAGCAGCCAAGGGACGGGGTCGGGCGCAGATACGCAGTATTTT
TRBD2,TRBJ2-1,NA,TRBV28,CASSPRGSGRANEQFF,TGTGCCAGCAGTCCCCGGGGTAGCGGGAGGGCCAATGAGCAGTTCTTC
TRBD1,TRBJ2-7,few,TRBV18,CASSPGQDTYEQYF,TGTGCCAGCTCACCGGGACAGGACACCTACGAGCAGTACTTC
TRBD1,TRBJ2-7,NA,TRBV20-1,CSARAGTESSYEQYF,TGCAGTGCTAGAGCCGGGACAGAGAGCTCCTACGAGCAGTACTTC
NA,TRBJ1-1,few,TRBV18,CASSPPGHTNTEAFF,TGTGCCAGCTCACCACCAGGACATACGAACACTGAAGCTTTCTTT
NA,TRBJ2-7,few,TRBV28,CASRLPGQHEQYF,TGTGCCAGCAGACTCCCGGGACAACACGAGCAGTACTTC
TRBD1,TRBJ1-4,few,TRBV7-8,CASSLATGPDEKLFF,TGTGCCAGCAGCTTAGCGACAGGGCCGGATGAAAAACTGTTTTTT